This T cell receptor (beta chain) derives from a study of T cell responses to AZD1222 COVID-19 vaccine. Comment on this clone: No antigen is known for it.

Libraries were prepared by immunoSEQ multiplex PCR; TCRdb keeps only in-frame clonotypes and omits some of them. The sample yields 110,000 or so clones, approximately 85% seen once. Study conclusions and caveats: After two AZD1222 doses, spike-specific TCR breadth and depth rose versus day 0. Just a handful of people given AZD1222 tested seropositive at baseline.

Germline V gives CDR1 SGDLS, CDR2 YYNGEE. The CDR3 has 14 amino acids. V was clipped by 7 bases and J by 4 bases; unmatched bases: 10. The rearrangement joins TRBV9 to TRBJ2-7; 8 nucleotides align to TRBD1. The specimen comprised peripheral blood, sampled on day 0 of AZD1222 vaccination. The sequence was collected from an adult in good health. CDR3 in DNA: TGTGCCAGCGGACGAGGACAGGGTGTTTACGAGCAGTACTTC. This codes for CASGRGQGVYEQYF.